Listed below are T cell receptor beta chains from one sample, sequenced in a study of blood T cell repertoires in COVID-19. TCRdb's table, derived via immunoSEQ multiplex PCR, lists solely in-frame clones and lacks some. In the table there are about 180,000 clones, roughly 82% of which are singletons. The sequenced material came from peripheral blood. These receptors originate from a woman between 70 and 85 years old with acute or convalescent COVID-19. CDR3s include the opening cysteine and the closing phenylalanine or tryptophan. The D gene is left open where the match is weak. Clone sizes are given selectively: once, few, many, or a class where the clone is expanded.

>TRBV7-2|TRBD2|TRBJ2-5|-|17
CASSLPKAGEPRETQYF
TGTGCCAGCAGCTTGCCAAAGGCGGGAGAACCTCGGGAGACCCAGTACTTC
>TRBV11-2|TRBD2|TRBJ2-7|-|15
CASTIAGGPIYEQYF
TGTGCCAGCACCATAGCGGGAGGGCCAATCTACGAGCAGTACTTC
>TRBV6-5|TRBD2|TRBJ2-1|-|15
CASSYAGRGYNEQFF
TGTGCCAGCAGTTACGCCGGGAGGGGCTACAATGAGCAGTTCTTC
>TRBV28|TRBD2|TRBJ2-3|-|16
CASSPGGALGADTQYF
TGTGCCAGCAGCCCCGGGGGGGCCCTGGGGGCAGATACGCAGTATTTT
>TRBV7-8|TRBD1|TRBJ1-2|-|13
CASSQTGDYGYTF
TGTGCCAGCAGCCAAACAGGGGACTATGGCTACACCTTC
>TRBV2|-|TRBJ1-5|-|14
CASSDRTDDQPQHF
TGTGCCAGCAGTGATCGGACAGATGACCAGCCCCAGCATTTT
>TRBV13|TRBD1|TRBJ1-2|-|17
CASSIRDRGRAGYGYTF
TGTGCCAGCAGCATCCGGGACAGGGGCCGTGCGGGGTATGGCTACACCTTC
>TRBV30|-|TRBJ1-1|-|15
CAWSVSPVMNTEAFF
TGTGCCTGGAGTGTAAGTCCAGTTATGAACACTGAAGCTTTCTTT
>TRBV15|TRBD1|TRBJ1-4|-|15
CATRAGTGGGEKLFF
TGTGCCACCAGGGCCGGGACAGGGGGAGGTGAAAAACTGTTTTTT
>TRBV14|-|TRBJ1-4|once|16
CASSQGRQVYSEKLFF
TGTGCCAGCAGCCAAGGCCGACAGGTCTACAGTGAAAAACTGTTTTTT
>TRBV5-1|TRBD2|TRBJ2-1|-|16
CASRPRLAGVYNEQFF
TGCGCCAGCAGACCCCGACTAGCGGGAGTCTACAATGAGCAGTTCTTC
>TRBV5-1|TRBD2|TRBJ2-3|-|15
CASSTSGTTTDTQYF
TGCGCCAGCAGCACGAGCGGGACCACCACAGATACGCAGTATTTT
>TRBV6-5|-|TRBJ1-4|few|16
CASSYSLRARGEKLFF
TGTGCCAGCAGTTACTCATTGAGGGCTCGGGGTGAAAAACTGTTTTTT
>TRBV4-2|-|TRBJ1-5|once|16
CASSQDRDGGNQPQHF
TGTGCCAGCAGCCAAGATAGAGATGGAGGCAATCAGCCCCAGCATTTT
>TRBV5-6|TRBD1|TRBJ2-4|-|16
CASSPVRTGGANIQYF
TGTGCCAGCAGCCCGGTACGGACAGGGGGCGCGAACATTCAGTACTTC
>TRBV7-2|TRBD2|TRBJ2-1|-|16
CASSPGLAGPPDEQFF
TGTGCCAGCAGCCCGGGACTAGCGGGACCTCCGGATGAGCAGTTCTTC
>TRBV10-3|TRBD1|TRBJ1-5|few|15
CAISPGQDSNQPQHF
TGTGCCATCAGCCCCGGACAGGATAGCAATCAGCCCCAGCATTTT
>TRBV15|TRBD1|TRBJ2-7|-|15
CATSGQDRGANEQYF
TGTGCCACCAGCGGGCAGGACAGGGGTGCAAACGAGCAGTACTTC